This T cell receptor beta chain is from a study of TIL therapy for anti-PD-1-resistant metastatic lung cancer. The time point was: pre-treatment sample, taken before nivolumab and TIL therapy. Pleural nodules or supraclavicular lymph nodes made up most of the excised metastases sampled. The immunoSEQ assay was v3. Clones were sequenced by immunoSEQ multiplex PCR, and TCRdb holds only the in-frame ones, with some missing. The sample has around 26,000 clones; about 63% are singletons. Germline CDR1 is SGDLS and CDR2 is YYNGEE. This CDR3 region has 14 residues. The V and J ends lost 2 bases and 7 bases respectively, with 16 bases between them.

This clonotype originated in a woman aged 30-85 years with non-small cell lung cancer. The chain uses TRBV9 and TRBJ2-7, with D possibly TRBD1 on 6 matching bases. The sequencing used tumor tissue, collected at baseline. The CDR3 region is CASSVGRDTLEQYF. In DNA, the CDR3 is TGTGCCAGCAGCGTCGGCCGGGACACCTTGGAGCAGTACTTC. The entire variable domain, with the rest obtained from reference TRBV9 and TRBJ2-7, is as follows: DSGVTQTPKHLITATGQRVTLRCSPRSGDLSVYWYQQSLDQGLQFLIQYYNGEERAKGNILERFSAQQFPDLHSELNLSSLELGDSALYFCASSVGRDTLEQYFGPGTRLTVT.